This TCR beta chain was documented in a study of T cells after yellow fever vaccination. Study-wide findings and caveats: It was the secondary response that reached its peak faster, day 5 versus 15, but it was weaker. Clonotypes found in both CD4 and CD8 compartments made up a small share.

TCRdb used MiXCR to reprocess the 5' RACE reads, holding one entry per CDR3 protein. The table records approximately 510,000 distinct CDR3 sequences, about a fifth of them present only once. This clonotype occurred a few times. No antigen is known for it. The TCR sequence derives from a man aged 18 to 29 who received the YFV17D yellow fever vaccine. Sequences were derived from PBMCs, sampled approximately 22 days after the first yellow fever vaccination.

The CDR3 sequence is CASSQGAVRGGDTQYF. The CDR3 bases are TGCGCCAGCAGCCAAGGAGCGGTCAGGGGGGGAGATACGCAGTATTTT. The chain recombines TRBV4-1 with TRBJ2-3; D is possibly TRBD1 or TRBD2 (7 bases each). Per the germline V gene, CDR1 is MGHRA and CDR2 is YSYEKL. V lost 1 base and J lost 5, with 16 bases in between. This CDR3 contains 16 residues.